Below are 19 T cell receptor beta chains sequenced from a single sample in a study of CD8 T cells in Susac syndrome. Random hexamers were used to reverse transcribe an amount of about 0.45 to 1 ug RNA. TCRdb reprocessed the immunoSEQ multiplex PCR reads with MiXCR, giving one entry per CDR3 protein. The sample lists 250,000 to 300,000 distinct CDR3 sequences; around 91% were seen once. Material: CD8+ T cells from PBMCs. These receptors all come from a human donor with multiple sclerosis.

The chain links TRBV28 to TRBJ2-7, with TRBD1 as a possible D gene (6 bases). The CDR3 extends over 14 amino acids. The V end was cut by 2 bases, the J end by 3 bases, with 11 bases between. Germline lookup yields CDR1 MDHEN and CDR2 SYDVKM. The CDR3 spells CASSLRGTIYEQYF. CDR3 nucleotide sequence: TGTGCCAGCAGTTTAAGGGGGACAATCTACGAGCAGTACTTC.

CDR3 nucleotide sequence: TGTGCCAGCAGCCAAGACGGGACTGCGGCCGGCACAGATACGCAGTATTTT. Its protein product is CASSQDGTAAGTDTQYF. This chain uses TRBV4-2 with TRBJ2-3; the D gene is possibly TRBD2 (6 bases). V lost 0 bases, J lost 1 base, and 14 bases lay in between. From germline, CDR1 is LGHNA and CDR2 YNFKEQ. There are 17 residues in the CDR3.

The V gene is TRBV10-3, the J gene TRBJ2-7, with 9 bases that match TRBD1. CDR3 length: 15 residues. Germline lookup yields CDR1 ENHRY and CDR2 SYGVKD. Trimming at V came to 3 bases and at J to 6 bases, leaving 9 bases not matched to a gene. The CDR3 sequence is CAISDPTGQGSEQYF. As DNA, the CDR3 is TGTGCCATCAGTGACCCCACGGGACAGGGATCCGAGCAGTACTTC.

The chain recombines TRBV9 with TRBJ2-2; D is uncertain. Germline lookup yields CDR1 SGDLS and CDR2 YYNGEE. The ends were cut back, 0 bases at V and 9 bases at J, with 3 bases in the middle. CDR3 length: 11 residues. The CDR3 sequence: CASSVERELFF. The CDR3 nucleotides are TGTGCCAGCAGCGTAGAAAGGGAGCTGTTTTTT.

The chain employs TRBV30 and TRBJ1-5, with D unclear. Germline V CDR1 and CDR2: GTSNPN, SVGIG (reference sequence). V lost 2 bases and J 0 bases, leaving 11 bases between the germline ends. The CDR3 totals 15 residues. CDR3 nucleotide sequence: TGTGCCTGGAGTTTGGACGGTAATAGCAATCAGCCCCAGCATTTT. This codes for CAWSLDGNSNQPQHF.

This sequence joins TRBV10-3 and TRBJ1-6, with D uncertain. Germline lookup yields CDR1 ENHRY and CDR2 SYGVKD. The V and J ends lost 5 bases and 6 bases respectively, with 2 bases between them. This CDR3 has 11 residues. The CDR3 spells CAISLNSPLHF. Written as DNA, the CDR3 is TGTGCCATCAGTCTTAATTCACCCCTCCACTTT.

The rearrangement links TRBV10-3 to TRBJ2-7; D tentatively fits TRBD1 or TRBD2 (7 bases each). The CDR3 contains 17 residues. The V and J ends lost 2 bases and 0 bases respectively, with 17 bases between them. CDR1 is ENHRY, CDR2 SYGVKD, per germline. Written as DNA, the CDR3 is TGTGCCATCAGTGAGAGGGAGGGACAGTCCCTCTCCTACGAGCAGTACTTC. It codes for CAISEREGQSLSYEQYF.

This clonotype was observed a single time. The chain uses TRBV20-1 and TRBJ1-4, with D unclear. V was cut by 3 bases and J by 4 bases, with 18 bases left in between. Germline values: CDR1 DFQATT, CDR2 SNEGSKA (reference sequence). The CDR3 sequence is 16 residues long. The CDR3 sequence: CSARGPETGINEKLFF. CDR3 nucleotide sequence: TGCAGTGCTAGGGGCCCAGAGACGGGCATTAATGAAAAACTGTTTTTT.

This chain links TRBV27 with TRBJ2-3; 9 bases are a match to TRBD1. This CDR3 spans 17 amino acids. The junction had 10 bases not matched to a gene; V was cut back by 0 bases and J by 6 bases. Germline V gene lookup returns CDR1 MNHEY and CDR2 SMNVEV (reference sequence). In DNA form, the CDR3 reads TGTGCCAGCAGTTTATCTGAGGCGGGACAGGGACTTGATACGCAGTATTTT. Translated: CASSLSEAGQGLDTQYF.

The chain is built from TRBV12-3 or TRBV12-4 and TRBJ2-4; maybe TRBD2 (6 bases). The length of the CDR3 is 14 residues. Between the trimmed V and J ends, which lost 6 bases and 9 bases, there was a span of 18 bases. CDR3 DNA: TGTGCCAGCAGCACCCCGGGACTGGGGGGCATTCAGTACTTC. Translated: CASSTPGLGGIQYF.

The genes are TRBV5-8 and TRBJ2-5; TRBD2 might be the D (6 bases). V was clipped by 2 bases and J by 2 bases, with 13 bases between them. CDR1 is SGHTS and CDR2 is YDEGEE in the germline V gene. The CDR3 has 15 amino acids. The CDR3 bases are TGTGCCAGCAGCTTTACTAGCAGTCAACAAGAGACCCAGTACTTC. As protein: CASSFTSSQQETQYF.

The chain joins TRBV7-2 to TRBJ2-5, with 15 bases aligning to TRBD2. The germline V gene has CDR1 SGHTA and CDR2 FQGNSA. Germline trimming cut 4 bases from V and 5 bases from J; bases unmatched to any gene: 8. This CDR3 has 17 amino acids. CDR3 bases: TGTGCCAGCAGCTACGGACTAGCGGGGGGGTTTTCGGAGACCCAGTACTTC. This encodes CASSYGLAGGFSETQYF.

The chain uses TRBV29-1 and TRBJ2-7, with 7 bases fitting TRBD1. The CDR3 consists of 13 residues. Germline V gene lookup returns CDR1 SQVTM and CDR2 ANQGSEA. V gave up 4 bases and J gave up 6 bases; unmatched junction bases: 9. The CDR3 nucleotides are TGCAGCGTTGTGGTACAGGGGTGGAGCGAGCAGTACTTC. It is translated as CSVVVQGWSEQYF.

V gene TRBV5-6 combines with J gene TRBJ2-3; TRBD2 matches at 11 bases. Germline V gives CDR1 SGHDT, CDR2 YYEEEE. CDR3 length: 19 amino acids. V shed 0 bases and J 0 bases; nucleotides not matched to a gene: 9. CDR3: CASSLAGASGRTSTDTQYF. CDR3 sequence (DNA): TGTGCCAGCAGCTTGGCCGGGGCTAGCGGGAGGACTAGCACAGATACGCAGTATTTT.

This sequence joins TRBV28 and TRBJ1-5; TRBD1 matches 8 bases. The CDR3 extends over 15 amino acids. CDR1 MDHEN and CDR2 SYDVKM come from the germline V gene. Germline trimming cut 7 bases from V and 6 bases from J; bases unmatched to any gene: 11. CDR3 protein: CASISQGARIQPQHF. For the CDR3, the DNA is TGTGCCAGCATATCTCAGGGGGCGAGGATTCAGCCCCAGCATTTT.

The V and J genes are TRBV27 and TRBJ2-2, with D perhaps TRBD1 or TRBD2 (6 bases each). Trimming removed 4 bases at V and 2 bases at J, with 20 bases between. The CDR3 consists of 18 residues. Germline-derived CDR1 and CDR2 are MNHEY and SMNVEV (reference sequence). The CDR3 here is CASSSLAPQGLNTGELFF. The CDR3 bases are TGTGCCAGCAGTTCGCTAGCCCCACAGGGACTCAACACCGGGGAGCTGTTTTTT.

The J gene is TRBJ1-4, the V gene TRBV9; D is uncertain. There are 14 residues in the CDR3. The germline V gene encodes CDR1 SGDLS and CDR2 YYNGEE. V was clipped by 3 bases and J by 0 bases, with 6 bases between them. The CDR3: CASSATTTNEKLFF. The DNA for the CDR3 is TGTGCCAGCAGCGCGACAACAACTAATGAAAAACTGTTTTTT. The entire variable domain, with the rest obtained from reference TRBV9 and TRBJ1-4, is as follows: DSGVTQTPKHLITATGQRVTLRCSPRSGDLSVYWYQQSLDQGLQFLIQYYNGEERAKGNILERFSAQQFPDLHSELNLSSLELGDSALYFCASSATTTNEKLFFGSGTQLSVL.

The chain recombines TRBV2 with TRBJ2-5, with a tentative D call TRBD2 (6 bases). V gave up 4 bases and J gave up 10 bases, with 25 bases separating them. Germline lookup yields CDR1 SNHLY and CDR2 FYNNEI. This CDR3 comprises 16 residues. The CDR3 DNA reads as TGTGCCAGCAGTGGATTTCGGGCGGGGTTCCAAGAGGGCCAGTACTTC. Its protein is CASSGFRAGFQEGQYF.

The rearrangement joins TRBV30 to TRBJ2-1, with 7 bases aligning to TRBD1. Trimming took 5 bases from V and 0 from J; bases not matched to a gene: 19. Per the germline V gene, CDR1 is GTSNPN and CDR2 is SVGIG (reference sequence). There are 19 residues in the CDR3. The CDR3 sequence is CAWEGARVEVRSSYNEQFF. As DNA, the CDR3 is TGTGCCTGGGAGGGGGCCAGGGTGGAAGTAAGGAGCTCCTACAATGAGCAGTTCTTC.